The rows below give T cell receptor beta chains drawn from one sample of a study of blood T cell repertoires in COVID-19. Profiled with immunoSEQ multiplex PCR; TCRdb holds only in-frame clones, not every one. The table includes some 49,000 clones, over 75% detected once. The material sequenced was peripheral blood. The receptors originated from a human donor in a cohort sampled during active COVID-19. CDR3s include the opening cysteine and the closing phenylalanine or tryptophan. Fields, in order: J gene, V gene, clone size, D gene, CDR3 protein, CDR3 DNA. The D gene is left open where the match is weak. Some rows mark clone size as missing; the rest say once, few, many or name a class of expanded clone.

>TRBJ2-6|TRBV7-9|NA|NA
CASSPGGIGVLTF
TGTGCCAGCAGCCCCGGGGGTATTGGCGTCCTGACTTTC
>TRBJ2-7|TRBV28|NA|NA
CASSLLGGRLNEQYF
TGTGCCAGCAGTTTATTGGGAGGTCGCCTAAACGAGCAGTACTTC
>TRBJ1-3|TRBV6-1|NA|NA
CASSEQGSYSGNTIYF
TGTGCCAGCAGTGAACAGGGCTCTTACTCTGGAAACACCATATATTTT
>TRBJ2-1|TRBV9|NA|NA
CASSVGGRGWHEQFF
TGTGCCAGCAGCGTAGGTGGCAGGGGTTGGCATGAGCAGTTCTTC
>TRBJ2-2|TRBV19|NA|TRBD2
CASNLAGLTNTGELFF
TGTGCCAGTAATCTAGCGGGGCTTACGAACACCGGGGAGCTGTTTTTT
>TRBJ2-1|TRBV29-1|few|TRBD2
CSVEVGSGSPQFF
TGCAGCGTTGAAGTCGGTAGCGGGAGCCCGCAGTTCTTC
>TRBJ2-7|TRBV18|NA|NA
CASSPSTVTKVEQYF
TGTGCCAGCTCACCAAGTACAGTCACCAAGGTCGAGCAGTACTTC
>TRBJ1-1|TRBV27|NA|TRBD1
CASSPVRGRDTEAFF
TGTGCCAGCAGTCCAGTCAGGGGGCGCGACACTGAAGCTTTCTTT
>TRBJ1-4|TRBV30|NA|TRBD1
CAWIPGQGAGKLFF
TGTGCCTGGATCCCCGGGCAGGGGGCCGGAAAACTGTTTTTT
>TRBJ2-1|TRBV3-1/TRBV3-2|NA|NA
CASSQWESSYNEQFF
TGTGCCAGCAGCCAATGGGAGAGCTCCTACAATGAGCAGTTCTTC
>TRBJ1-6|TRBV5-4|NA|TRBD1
CASSPGQGAQKSPLHF
TGTGCCAGCAGCCCGGGACAGGGGGCCCAAAAGTCACCCCTCCACTTT
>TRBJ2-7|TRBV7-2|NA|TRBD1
CASTSRTGAYEQYF
TGTGCCAGCACCTCTAGGACAGGCGCCTACGAGCAGTACTTC
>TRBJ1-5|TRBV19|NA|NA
CASSQTWGGNQPQHF
TGTGCCAGTAGCCAGACGTGGGGAGGGAATCAGCCCCAGCATTTT
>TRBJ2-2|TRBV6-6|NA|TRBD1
CASGPPGTADTGELFF
TGTGCCAGCGGACCACCCGGGACAGCTGACACCGGGGAGCTGTTTTTT
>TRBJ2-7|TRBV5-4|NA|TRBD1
CASSRDRGDSYEQYF
TGTGCCAGCAGCCGGGACAGGGGGGACTCCTACGAGCAGTACTTC
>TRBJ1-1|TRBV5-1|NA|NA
CASSEGQNTEAFF
TGCGCCAGCAGCGAGGGACAGAACACTGAAGCTTTCTTT
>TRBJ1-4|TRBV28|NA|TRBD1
CASSSQGAREKLFF
TGTGCCAGCAGTTCACAGGGGGCGCGTGAAAAACTGTTTTTT
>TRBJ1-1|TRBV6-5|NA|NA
CATLRGGNTEAFF
TGTGCCACCTTAAGGGGGGGTAACACTGAAGCTTTCTTT
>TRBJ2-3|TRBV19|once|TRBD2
CASSISAGGTDTQYF
TGTGCCAGTAGTATTTCGGCGGGAGGTACAGATACGCAGTATTTT
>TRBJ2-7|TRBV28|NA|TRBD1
CASSLSGGRYEQYF
TGTGCCAGCAGTTTATCAGGGGGTAGGTACGAGCAGTACTTC
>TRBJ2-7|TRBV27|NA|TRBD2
CASSPGTSGSYEQYF
TGTGCCAGCAGTCCGGGGACTAGCGGGAGTTACGAGCAGTACTTC
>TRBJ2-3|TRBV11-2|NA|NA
CASSLKRTFTDTQYF
TGTGCCAGCAGCTTAAAGCGGACCTTCACAGATACGCAGTATTTT